A single sample is the source of the 25 T cell receptor beta chains below, sequenced in a study of T-cell memory formation after mild COVID-19. TCRdb independently ran MiXCR on the 5' RACE reads; one entry per CDR3 protein. The top ten clones hold roughly 22% of a sample with about 360,000 distinct CDR3 sequences, approximately 15% of them seen once. The source material was PBMCs or a T cell subset sorted from them (not recorded which). These receptors were collected from a man between 18 and 29 years old who had mild COVID-19 (a few samples of this study predate the infection). Cell type and time point are not known.

V usage is TRBV6-6 and J usage is TRBJ2-2, with D possibly matching TRBD2 (6 bases). Trimming removed 11 bases at V and 1 base at J, with 11 bases between. The germline gives CDR1 MNHNY, CDR2 SVGAGI (reference sequence). The CDR3 totals 13 residues. CDR3 loop: CAVRRGNTGELFF. The CDR3 nucleotides are TGTGCCGTCAGGAGGGGGAACACCGGGGAGCTGTTTTTT.

This clonotype has more than one count but fewer than ten. The chain carries TRBV29-1 and TRBJ2-3; the D gene could be TRBD1 or TRBD2 (6 bases each). Looked up from germline, CDR1 is SQVTM and CDR2 is ANQGSEA. V lost 3 bases to trimming and J lost 2 bases, with 12 bases between them. The CDR3 is 14 residues long. CDR3 nucleotides: TGCAGCGTTGACGGGGGCCGCTCCACAGATACGCAGTATTTT. Translated, it gives CSVDGGRSTDTQYF.

This clonotype was counted between two and nine times. The V call is TRBV4-2, the J call TRBJ2-7, with D maybe TRBD1 (6 bases). Germline V lookup: CDR1 LGHNA, CDR2 YNFKEQ. There are 15 residues in the CDR3. Trimming left V 4 bases short and J 0 bases short, with 13 bases between. In nucleotides, the CDR3 is TGTGCCAGCAGCCGCGACAGGATGAGCTCCTACGAGCAGTACTTC. Amino acids: CASSRDRMSSYEQYF.

The genes are TRBV6-4 and TRBJ1-1; TRBD1 aligns across 8 bases. V lost 2 bases to trimming and J lost 1 base; unmatched junction nucleotides: 6. Germline V CDR1 and CDR2: MRHNA, SNTAGT. The CDR3 consists of 16 residues. The CDR3: CASSDTAGTGNTEAFF. CDR3 DNA sequence: TGTGCCAGCAGTGACACCGCCGGGACAGGGAACACTGAAGCTTTCTTT.

This chain links TRBV4-1 with TRBJ1-1; D is ambiguous. Per germline, CDR1 MGHRA and CDR2 YSYEKL. Trimming removed 0 bases at V and 4 bases at J, with 9 bases between. This CDR3 contains 14 residues. The CDR3 DNA is TGCGCCAGCAGCCAAGATCCCGGATTCACTGAAGCTTTCTTT. This encodes CASSQDPGFTEAFF.

There are a few counts of this clonotype. The V call is TRBV6-6, the J call TRBJ2-3; no definite D call. Germline-derived CDR1 and CDR2 are MNHNY and SVGAGI (reference sequence). This CDR3 is 15 amino acids long. V lost 0 bases to trimming and J lost 2 bases, with 9 bases between them. The CDR3, as DNA: TGTGCCAGCAGTTACTCGAGACAAATCACAGATACGCAGTATTTT. Its protein is CASSYSRQITDTQYF.

J is TRBJ2-4 and V is TRBV5-4, with D perhaps matching TRBD1 (6 bases). Germline V gene lookup returns CDR1 SGHNT and CDR2 YYREEE (reference sequence). Trimming pared 3 bases from V and 2 bases from J, leaving 15 bases between. This CDR3 spans 16 amino acids. The CDR3 here is CASSSRQGSPKNIQYF. DNA of the CDR3: TGTGCCAGCAGCTCCCGGCAGGGGTCCCCCAAAAACATTCAGTACTTC.

This clonotype was picked up a small number of times. The V call is TRBV6-2 or TRBV6-3, the J call TRBJ1-1; tentative D call: TRBD1 (5 bases). The germline V and J ends were trimmed by 7 bases and 4 bases, with 19 bases remaining between them. The CDR3 consists of 15 residues. Germline V gene data show CDR1 as MNHEY and CDR2 as SVGEGT. CDR3: CASTPRAREGTEAFF. Here the CDR3 DNA reads TGTGCCAGCACCCCGAGGGCCAGGGAGGGCACTGAAGCTTTCTTT.

This clonotype was observed a handful of times. The chain uses TRBV20-1 and TRBJ2-1, with 10 nucleotides matching TRBD2. With 3 bases clipped from V and 9 bases from J, the junction kept 8 bases outside the gene matches. The germline gives CDR1 DFQATT, CDR2 SNEGSKA (reference sequence). This CDR3 is 14 amino acids long. CDR3 sequence (DNA): TGCAGTGCTAGTCTGGCTAGCGGGGGAAGTGAGCAGTTCTTC. Amino acids: CSASLASGGSEQFF.

CDR3 sequence: CASSLGQGKNEQYF. DNA of the CDR3: TGCGCCAGCAGCTTGGGACAGGGGAAGAACGAGCAGTACTTC. The chain is built from TRBV5-1 and TRBJ2-7, with 8 bases identical to TRBD1. CDR1 and CDR2 (germline): SGHRS, YFSETQ. The CDR3 runs 14 residues. Germline trimming cut 0 bases from V and 5 bases from J; bases unmatched to any gene: 4.

This clonotype has only a few counts. The rearrangement uses TRBV7-9 and TRBJ1-5; possible D gene TRBD1, 5 bases. The ends were cut back, 4 bases at V and 0 bases at J, with 13 bases in the middle. The CDR3 sequence is 16 residues long. CDR1 SEHNR and CDR2 FQNEAQ come from the germline V gene (reference sequence). In DNA, the CDR3 is TGTGCCAGCAGCTCCGCGAGGGGTGGTAGCAATCAGCCCCAGCATTTT. It is translated as CASSSARGGSNQPQHF.

This clonotype has a handful of counts. The chain employs TRBV11-2 and TRBJ2-1, with D perhaps TRBD2 (5 bases). Trimming cost V 7 bases and J 9 bases, with 10 bases left between them. CDR1 is SGHAT, CDR2 FQNNGV, per germline. The CDR3 totals 11 residues. This CDR3 reads CASIQRGEQFF. The CDR3 DNA follows: TGTGCCAGCATCCAACGGGGTGAGCAGTTCTTC. The entire variable domain, with the rest obtained from reference TRBV11-2 and TRBJ2-1, is as follows: EAGVAQSPRYKIIEKRQSVAFWCNPISGHATLYWYQQILGQGPKLLIQFQNNGVVDDSQLPKDRFSAERLKGVDSTLKIQPAKLEDSAVYLCASIQRGEQFFGPGTRLTVL.

This clonotype came up a few times. The V and J genes are TRBV10-3 and TRBJ2-3, with TRBD1 matching 9 bases. Germline CDR1 ENHRY, CDR2 SYGVKD. Germline trimming cut 4 bases from V and 0 bases from J; bases unmatched to any gene: 11. CDR3 length: 18 amino acids. This CDR3 is CAISGLGTGRVSTDTQYF. CDR3 coding DNA: TGTGCCATCAGTGGCCTCGGGACAGGGAGAGTTAGCACAGATACGCAGTATTTT.

The chain recombines TRBV20-1 with TRBJ2-6, with D unresolved. V shed 5 bases and J shed 1 base, with 6 bases lying between them. The CDR3 runs 13 residues. Germline V gives CDR1 DFQATT, CDR2 SNEGSKA (reference sequence). The CDR3: CSAQSSGANVLTF. In DNA form, the CDR3 reads TGCAGTGCTCAGTCGTCTGGGGCCAACGTCCTGACTTTC.

This clonotype was seen repeatedly, ten times or more. The V and J genes are TRBV20-1 and TRBJ1-2; 7 bases align to TRBD1. Germline V gives CDR1 DFQATT, CDR2 SNEGSKA (reference sequence). J lost 7 bases, V lost 6 bases, and 11 bases had no gene match. The CDR3 consists of 13 residues. The DNA for the CDR3 is TGCAGTGCCCCAACAGGGGTTATGGGTGGCTACACCTTC. This gives the protein CSAPTGVMGGYTF.

The V call is TRBV7-9, the J call TRBJ2-1; D tentatively fits TRBD1 or TRBD2 (5 bases each). Germline CDR1 reads SEHNR; CDR2 reads FQNEAQ (reference sequence). V was shortened by 2 bases and J by 12 bases, with 17 bases between the two germline ends. The CDR3 has 14 residues. CDR3 DNA: TGTGCCAGCAGCTTAAGTGGGGAACCGAGGGGGCAGTTCTTC. Its protein is CASSLSGEPRGQFF.

This clonotype was recorded a few times. The chain carries TRBV29-1 and TRBJ1-1; 12 bases are shared with TRBD1. This CDR3 has 14 residues. The V segment lost 6 bases and the J segment 3 bases; nucleotides outside the gene matches: 5. CDR1 is SQVTM, CDR2 ANQGSEA, per germline. In nucleotides, the CDR3 is TGCAGCGTAGGGACAGGGGGCTTGTACACTGAAGCTTTCTTT. This translates into CSVGTGGLYTEAFF.

In its sample, this clonotype was seen many times. The V gene is TRBV7-6, the J gene TRBJ2-5; TRBD1 is a possible D gene (5 bases). The CDR3 totals 14 residues. The V gene lost 3 bases and the J gene lost 5 bases, with 13 bases spanning the gap. Germline V gene lookup returns CDR1 SGHVS and CDR2 FNYEAQ. DNA for the CDR3: TGTGCCAGCAGCTTTATGCAGGGCGACGAGACCCAGTACTTC. Translating gives CASSFMQGDETQYF.

This clonotype was seen a few times. The chain combines TRBV7-3 with TRBJ2-3, with 8 bases lining up with TRBD1. The CDR3 has 15 residues. The germline V gene encodes CDR1 SGHTA and CDR2 FQGTGA. Trimming took 5 bases from V and 6 from J; bases not matched to a gene: 10. The CDR3 coding sequence is TGTGCCAGCAGCGTTCACGGACAGGGAGTGGATACGCAGTATTTT. Its protein is CASSVHGQGVDTQYF.

This clonotype was detected only a few times. The J gene is TRBJ1-1, the V gene TRBV12-3 or TRBV12-4, with a possible D match to TRBD1 (5 bases). V was clipped by 6 bases and J by 1 base, with 12 bases between them. CDR3 length equals 14 residues. The CDR3 loop is CASRRDGKNTEAFF. CDR3 DNA: TGTGCCAGCAGACGGGACGGAAAGAACACTGAAGCTTTCTTT.

The rearrangement links TRBV7-2 to TRBJ1-1, with D possibly being TRBD1 (6 bases). The CDR3 runs to 17 residues. Germline CDR1 is SGHTA and CDR2 is FQGNSA. V lost 7 bases and J 4 bases, leaving 25 bases between the germline ends. This chain's CDR3 is CASIRGGAGSMGTEAFF. The CDR3 nucleotides read TGTGCCAGCATTCGCGGGGGCGCTGGGTCGATGGGCACTGAAGCTTTCTTT.

This clonotype was seen only a few times. The CDR3 spells CASSEAGPTLTEAFF. The CDR3 DNA reads TGTGCCAGCTCAGAGGCCGGCCCCACGCTCACTGAAGCTTTCTTT. V gene TRBV18 combines with J gene TRBJ1-1; D ambiguous. From germline, CDR1 is KGHSH and CDR2 LQKENI. The CDR3 loop spans 15 amino acids. Trimming left V 5 bases short and J 4 bases short, with 17 bases between.

The rearrangement links TRBV5-1 to TRBJ1-6; no firm D call. V gave up 0 bases and J gave up 0 bases, with 10 bases separating them. This CDR3 region has 17 residues. In germline, CDR1 is SGHRS, CDR2 YFSETQ. The CDR3 reads CASSLGQASSYNSPLHF. The CDR3 DNA reads as TGCGCCAGCAGCTTGGGTCAGGCTAGCTCCTATAATTCACCCCTCCACTTT.

This clonotype was detected only a few times. The chain carries TRBV15 and TRBJ2-3; TRBD2 matches at 8 bases. Per germline, CDR1 LNHNV and CDR2 YYDKDF (reference sequence). This CDR3 is 17 amino acids long. V lost 0 bases, J lost 1 base, and 6 bases stayed unmatched. This chain's CDR3 is CATSRDEAGGRTDTQYF. In DNA, the CDR3 is TGTGCCACCAGCAGAGATGAGGCGGGGGGACGCACAGATACGCAGTATTTT.

This clonotype was seen a few times. The J gene is TRBJ1-5, the V gene TRBV24-1; perhaps TRBD1 as D (5 bases). With 5 bases removed from V and 0 bases from J, the gap between germline ends came to 7 bases. Germline V gene lookup returns CDR1 KGHDR and CDR2 SFDVKD. This CDR3 comprises 14 residues. The CDR3 nucleotides read TGTGCCACCAGTGGACAGATTAGCAATCAGCCCCAGCATTTT. Its translation: CATSGQISNQPQHF.